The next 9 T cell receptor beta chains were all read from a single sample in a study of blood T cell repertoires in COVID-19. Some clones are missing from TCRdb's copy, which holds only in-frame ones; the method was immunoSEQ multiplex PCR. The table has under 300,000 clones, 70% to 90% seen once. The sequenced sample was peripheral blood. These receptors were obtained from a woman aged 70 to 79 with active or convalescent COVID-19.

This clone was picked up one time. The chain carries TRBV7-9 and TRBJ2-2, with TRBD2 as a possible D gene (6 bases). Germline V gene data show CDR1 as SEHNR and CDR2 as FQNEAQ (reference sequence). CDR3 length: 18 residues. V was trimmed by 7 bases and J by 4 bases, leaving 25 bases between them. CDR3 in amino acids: CASTPIGGIGRSTGELFF. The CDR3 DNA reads TGTGCCAGCACCCCTATCGGGGGTATTGGGAGAAGCACCGGGGAGCTGTTTTTT. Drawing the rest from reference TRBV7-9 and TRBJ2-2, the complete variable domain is DTGVSQNPRHKITKRGQNVTFRCDPISEHNRLYWYRQTLGQGPEFLTYFQNEAQLEKSRLLSDRFSAERPKGSFSTLEIQRTEQGDSAMYLCASTPIGGIGRSTGELFFGEGSRLTVL.

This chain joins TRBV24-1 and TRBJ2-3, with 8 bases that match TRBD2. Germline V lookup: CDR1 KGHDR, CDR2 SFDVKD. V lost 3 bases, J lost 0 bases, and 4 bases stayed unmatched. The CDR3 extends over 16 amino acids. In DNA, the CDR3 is TGTGCCACCAGTGATCGGGGGGGCCCTAGCACAGATACGCAGTATTTT. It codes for CATSDRGGPSTDTQYF.

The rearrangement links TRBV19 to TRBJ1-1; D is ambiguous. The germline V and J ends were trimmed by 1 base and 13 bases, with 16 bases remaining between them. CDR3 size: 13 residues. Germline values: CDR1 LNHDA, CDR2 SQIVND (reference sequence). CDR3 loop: CASSIGGTPGGFF. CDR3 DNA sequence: TGTGCCAGTAGTATAGGGGGAACCCCCGGAGGTTTCTTT.

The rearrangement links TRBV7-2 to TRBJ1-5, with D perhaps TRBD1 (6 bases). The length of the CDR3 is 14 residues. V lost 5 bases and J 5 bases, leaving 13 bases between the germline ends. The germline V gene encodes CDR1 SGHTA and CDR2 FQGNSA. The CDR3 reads CASSQGGTYQPQHF. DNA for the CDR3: TGTGCCAGCAGCCAAGGGGGAACCTATCAGCCCCAGCATTTT.

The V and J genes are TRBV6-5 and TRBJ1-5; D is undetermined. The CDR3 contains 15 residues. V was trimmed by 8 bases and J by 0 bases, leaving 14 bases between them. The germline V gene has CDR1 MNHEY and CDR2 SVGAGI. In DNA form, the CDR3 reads TGTGCCAGCGATCGGACTTTCAATAGCAATCAGCCCCAGCATTTT. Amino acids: CASDRTFNSNQPQHF.

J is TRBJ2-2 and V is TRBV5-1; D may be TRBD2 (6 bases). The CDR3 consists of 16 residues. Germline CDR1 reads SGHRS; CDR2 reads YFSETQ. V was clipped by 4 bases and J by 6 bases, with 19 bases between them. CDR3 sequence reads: CASSISSTLAPGELFF. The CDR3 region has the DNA TGCGCCAGCAGCATCTCTTCAACACTAGCCCCCGGGGAGCTGTTTTTT.

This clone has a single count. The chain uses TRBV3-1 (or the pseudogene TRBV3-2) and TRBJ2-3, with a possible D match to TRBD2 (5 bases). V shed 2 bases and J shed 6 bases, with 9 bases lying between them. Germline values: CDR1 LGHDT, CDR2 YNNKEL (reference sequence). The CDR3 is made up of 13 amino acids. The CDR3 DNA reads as TGTGCCAGCAGCCAAAGGGAGTGGGATACGCAGTATTTT. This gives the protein CASSQREWDTQYF.

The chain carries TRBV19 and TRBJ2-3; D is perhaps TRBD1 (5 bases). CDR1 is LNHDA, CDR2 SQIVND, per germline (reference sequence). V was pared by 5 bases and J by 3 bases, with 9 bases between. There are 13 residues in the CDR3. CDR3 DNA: TGTGCCAGTAGTCCCACAGGTACAGATACGCAGTATTTT. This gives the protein CASSPTGTDTQYF.

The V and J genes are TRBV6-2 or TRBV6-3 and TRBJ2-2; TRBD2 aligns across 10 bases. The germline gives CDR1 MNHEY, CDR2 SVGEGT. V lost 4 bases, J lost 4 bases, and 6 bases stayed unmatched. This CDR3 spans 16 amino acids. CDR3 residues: CASSSQAGGSTGELFF. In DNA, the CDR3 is TGTGCCAGCAGTTCCCAAGCGGGGGGGAGCACCGGGGAGCTGTTTTTT.